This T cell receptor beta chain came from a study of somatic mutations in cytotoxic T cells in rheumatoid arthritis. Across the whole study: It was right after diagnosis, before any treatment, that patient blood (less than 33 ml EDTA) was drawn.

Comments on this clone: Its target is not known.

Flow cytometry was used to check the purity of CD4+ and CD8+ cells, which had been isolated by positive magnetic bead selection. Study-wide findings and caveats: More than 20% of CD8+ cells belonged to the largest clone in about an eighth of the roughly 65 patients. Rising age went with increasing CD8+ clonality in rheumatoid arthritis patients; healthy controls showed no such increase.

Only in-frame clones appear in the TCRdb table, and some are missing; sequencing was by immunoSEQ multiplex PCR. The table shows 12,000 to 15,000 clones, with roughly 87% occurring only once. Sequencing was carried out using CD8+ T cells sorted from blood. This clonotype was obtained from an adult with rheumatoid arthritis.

The CDR3 DNA reads as TGCGCCAGCAGCCAAGAGGGGGGGGGTGGCTACACCTTC. This codes for CASSQEGGGGYTF. The chain uses TRBV4-1 and TRBJ1-2; a weak D match, TRBD1 (5 bases). Trimming took off 0 bases at V and 7 bases at J, with 9 bases between the two ends. The germline gives CDR1 MGHRA, CDR2 YSYEKL. The CDR3 length is 13 residues.